One sample yielded the 26 T cell receptor beta chains listed below, sequenced in a study of T cells in localized non-small cell lung cancer. Profiling relied on immunoSEQ multiplex PCR, and the TCRdb table lists in-frame clones only, not all of them. The data show 35,000 to 40,000 clones, 90% to 95% seen once. The sequences come from peripheral blood, collected before any cancer treatment. These receptors were taken from a female donor at least 60 years old with stage I lung adenocarcinoma.

The chain has TRBV5-4 and TRBJ1-3; D gene ambiguous. Trimming took 4 bases from V and 1 from J, leaving 6 bases between them. The CDR3 runs to 13 residues. CDR1 is SGHNT and CDR2 is YYREEE in the germline V gene (reference sequence). Written as DNA, the CDR3 is TGTGCCAGCAGCAGGGATTCTGGAAACACCATATATTTT. Translation gives CASSRDSGNTIYF.

The chain employs TRBV6-6 and TRBJ1-5, with 7 nucleotides matching TRBD1. The junction had 14 bases not matched to a gene; V was cut back by 7 bases and J by 5 bases. CDR3 length: 16 amino acids. Germline V gene sequence: CDR1 MNHNY, CDR2 SVGAGI (reference sequence). The CDR3, as DNA: TGTGCCAGCACCTTAAGTGAACAGGGGAGTTATCAGCCCCAGCATTTT. This encodes CASTLSEQGSYQPQHF.

This CDR3 is CASNRGTEAFF. The CDR3 nucleotides are TGTGCCAGCAACAGAGGGACTGAAGCTTTCTTT. The chain uses TRBV6-6 and TRBJ1-1; no reliable D call. This CDR3 is 11 amino acids long. Germline V gene sequence: CDR1 MNHNY, CDR2 SVGAGI (reference sequence). With 7 bases removed from V and 5 bases from J, the gap between germline ends came to 8 bases.

V is TRBV2 and J is TRBJ1-5; D is perhaps TRBD1 (6 bases). The CDR3 contains 14 residues. The germline V gene has CDR1 SNHLY and CDR2 FYNNEI. Trimming took off 11 bases at V and 6 bases at J, with 20 bases between the two ends. The CDR3 loop is CAQGRGGAGQPQHF. The CDR3 DNA is TGTGCCCAAGGGCGGGGGGGGGCTGGTCAGCCCCAGCATTTT.

The J gene is TRBJ2-3, the V gene TRBV28; TRBD2 matches at 8 bases. CDR1 and CDR2 from the germline V gene are MDHEN and SYDVKM. The length of the CDR3 is 17 residues. After removal of 2 bases from V and 2 bases from J, the junction contained 9 bases not matched to a gene. CDR3 protein: CASSLRFGGVYTDTQYF. CDR3 DNA sequence: TGTGCCAGCAGTTTAAGGTTCGGGGGGGTCTACACAGATACGCAGTATTTT.

V and J are TRBV7-8 and TRBJ1-4, with 7 positions matching TRBD1. Germline V gene lookup returns CDR1 SGHVS and CDR2 FQNEAQ. V lost 3 bases to trimming and J lost 3 bases; unmatched junction nucleotides: 16. The CDR3 covers 19 residues. The CDR3 region has the DNA TGTGCCAGCAGCTTTACCCACGGGGACAGAATGAGGGCTAATGAAAAACTGTTTTTT. As protein: CASSFTHGDRMRANEKLFF.

V gene TRBV19 combines with J gene TRBJ2-2; no definite D call. CDR1 and CDR2 (germline): LNHDA, SQIVND (reference sequence). V dropped 3 bases and J dropped 5 bases, with 7 bases sitting between them. The CDR3 sequence is 13 residues long. The chain's CDR3 is CASSIMGTGELFF. The CDR3 DNA reads as TGTGCCAGTAGTATTATGGGAACCGGGGAGCTGTTTTTT.

The V call is TRBV9, the J call TRBJ2-1, with a weak D call TRBD1 (5 bases). Germline V gene lookup returns CDR1 SGDLS and CDR2 YYNGEE. The CDR3 is 17 amino acids. The V gene lost 4 bases and the J gene lost 2 bases, with 19 bases spanning the gap. The DNA of the CDR3 is TGTGCCAGCAGCCCCCGTCAGGGATTTCGGGCCTACAATGAGCAGTTCTTC. This sequence encodes CASSPRQGFRAYNEQFF. Using reference TRBV9 and TRBJ2-1 for the parts outside the CDR3, the full variable domain is DSGVTQTPKHLITATGQRVTLRCSPRSGDLSVYWYQQSLDQGLQFLIQYYNGEERAKGNILERFSAQQFPDLHSELNLSSLELGDSALYFCASSPRQGFRAYNEQFFGPGTRLTVL.

This CDR3 is CASTLDWNSPLHF. DNA for the CDR3: TGTGCCAGCACCCTTGACTGGAATTCACCCCTCCACTTT. This chain connects TRBV5-4 to TRBJ1-6, with no clear D. The V gene lost 6 bases and the J gene lost 7 bases, with 11 bases spanning the gap. The CDR3 covers 13 residues. Per germline, CDR1 SGHNT and CDR2 YYREEE (reference sequence). Complete variable domain (other parts from reference TRBV5-4 and TRBJ1-6): ETGVTQSPTHLIKTRGQQVTLRCSSQSGHNTVSWYQQALGQGPQFIFQYYREEENGRGNFPPRFSGLQFPNYSSELNVNALELDDSALYLCASTLDWNSPLHFGNGTRLTVT.

The count of this clone is one. V usage is TRBV7-2 and J usage is TRBJ2-3; 14 bases line up with TRBD2. V lost 1 base and J lost 5; bases outside the gene matches: 8. This CDR3 region has 18 residues. Germline-derived CDR1 and CDR2 are SGHTA and FQGNSA. CDR3 region: CASSLVTSGGAGGDTQYF. The CDR3, as DNA: TGTGCCAGCAGCTTAGTGACTAGCGGGGGGGCAGGAGGAGATACGCAGTATTTT.

The chain joins TRBV6-1 to TRBJ1-1; possible D gene TRBD1, 6 bases. The CDR3 extends over 12 amino acids. V was pared by 6 bases and J by 4 bases, with 9 bases between. Germline V gene lookup returns CDR1 MNHNS and CDR2 SASEGT. The DNA for the CDR3 is TGTGCCAGCAGGGAGGGGGGCACTGAAGCTTTCTTT. Translating gives CASREGGTEAFF.

This clone has just a few counts. The chain combines TRBV9 with TRBJ1-5; D ambiguous. Germline V gives CDR1 SGDLS, CDR2 YYNGEE. V was pared by 0 bases and J by 1 base, with 5 bases between. CDR3 length: 14 residues. CDR3 sequence: CASSVGVSNQPQHF. The CDR3 bases are TGTGCCAGCAGCGTAGGTGTCAGCAATCAGCCCCAGCATTTT.

This chain joins TRBV19 and TRBJ1-5, with TRBD1 identical over 9 bases. V gave up 6 bases and J gave up 5 bases; unmatched junction bases: 11. The CDR3 is made up of 16 amino acids. Germline loops: CDR1 LNHDA, CDR2 SQIVND (reference sequence). CDR3 in DNA: TGTGCCAGTAGCCCACTCGGGACAGGGTCGGATCAGCCCCAGCATTTT. Amino acid sequence: CASSPLGTGSDQPQHF.

Only one count was recorded for this clone. This rearrangement joins TRBV10-3 to TRBJ2-7, with 7 bases identical to TRBD2. Losses at the gene ends were 7 bases for V and 0 bases for J; bases not matched to a gene: 12. Per the germline V gene, CDR1 is ENHRY and CDR2 is SYGVKD. The CDR3 consists of 16 residues. The CDR3 nucleotides read TGTGCCATCATCCCTGGGGGGGATCCATACTCCTACGAGCAGTACGTC. As protein: CAIIPGGDPYSYEQYV.

The CDR3 region is CASSKVFWQDTEAFF. In DNA form, the CDR3 reads TGTGCCAGCAGCAAAGTGTTCTGGCAGGACACTGAAGCTTTCTTT. V and J are TRBV21-1 and TRBJ1-1; the table's D call, TRBD1, has no DNA check behind it. TRBV21-1 is tagged as a pseudogene. The CDR3 has 15 amino acids.

The chain recombines TRBV11-3 with TRBJ2-7, with D hard to call. Germline V lookup: CDR1 SGHNT, CDR2 YENEEA. V lost 0 bases, J lost 6 bases, and 15 bases lay in between. The length of the CDR3 is 15 residues. CDR3 nucleotide sequence: TGTGCCAGCAGCTTAGAGGGCGGCGCAAGAAGCGAGCAGTACTTC. This translates into CASSLEGGARSEQYF. Drawing the rest from reference TRBV11-3 and TRBJ2-7, the complete variable domain is EAGVVQSPRYKIIEKKQPVAFWCNPISGHNTLYWYLQNLGQGPELLIRYENEEAVDDSQLPKDRFSAERLKGVDSTLKIQPAELGDSAVYLCASSLEGGARSEQYFGPGTRLTVT.

The V call is TRBV9, the J call TRBJ2-1; 9 positions agree with TRBD1. CDR3 length: 17 amino acids. Trimming cost V 0 bases and J 6 bases; bases outside gene matches: 10. Germline CDR1 and CDR2: SGDLS and YYNGEE. The CDR3 coding sequence is TGTGCCAGCAGCGTAGCTCACGGACAGGGGAGGGTCAATGAGCAGTTCTTC. Translation: CASSVAHGQGRVNEQFF.

The V and J genes are TRBV28 and TRBJ1-1; D possibly corresponds to TRBD1 (5 bases). Germline V gene lookup returns CDR1 MDHEN and CDR2 SYDVKM. V was clipped by 6 bases and J by 4 bases, with 12 bases between them. There are 13 residues in the CDR3. CDR3 sequence: CASSPGSGTEAFF. The CDR3 region has the DNA TGTGCCAGCAGCCCAGGGTCCGGCACTGAAGCTTTCTTT.

The CDR3 here is CASSAGPGQGARGDYGYTF. Here the CDR3 DNA reads TGCGCCAGCAGCGCGGGCCCGGGACAGGGGGCCCGGGGGGACTATGGCTACACCTTC. V is TRBV5-1 and J is TRBJ1-2; 12 bases match TRBD1. V dropped 4 bases and J dropped 3; count of bases not matched to a gene: 16. The germline CDR1 and CDR2 sequences are SGHRS and YFSETQ. There are 19 residues in the CDR3.

V is TRBV5-6 and J is TRBJ2-1; possibly TRBD1 for D (6 bases). In germline, CDR1 is SGHDT, CDR2 YYEEEE. The CDR3 sequence is 13 residues long. V shed 4 bases and J shed 7 bases, with 12 bases lying between them. CDR3 loop: CASSPDRRNEQFF. DNA for the CDR3: TGTGCCAGCAGCCCTGACAGGAGGAATGAGCAGTTCTTC.

V usage is TRBV27 and J usage is TRBJ1-1, with D tentatively TRBD1 (5 bases). Trimming stripped 3 bases from V and 0 bases from J, with 8 bases between. There are 14 residues in the CDR3. Per germline, CDR1 MNHEY and CDR2 SMNVEV (reference sequence). The CDR3 region has the DNA TGTGCCAGCAGTTTTCGGGGACTGAACACTGAAGCTTTCTTT. The encoded protein is CASSFRGLNTEAFF.

V usage is TRBV7-8 and J usage is TRBJ1-3; 7 bases line up with TRBD1. This CDR3 comprises 16 residues. V was pared by 4 bases and J by 0 bases, with 6 bases of the junction left unmatched. CDR1 is SGHVS and CDR2 is FQNEAQ in the germline V gene. CDR3 residues: CASSSGQHTSGNTIYF. CDR3 DNA: TGTGCCAGCAGCTCGGGACAGCATACCTCTGGAAACACCATATATTTT.

J is TRBJ2-5 and V is TRBV5-1; D may match TRBD1 or TRBD2 (5 bases each). There are 14 residues in the CDR3. V dropped 4 bases and J dropped 5 bases, with 15 bases sitting between them. Germline V lookup: CDR1 SGHRS, CDR2 YFSETQ. The CDR3, as DNA: TGCGCCAGCAGCCCGGGGCATGATGCGGAGACCCAGTACTTC. This gives the protein CASSPGHDAETQYF.

The genes are TRBV29-1 and TRBJ2-7, with TRBD1 matching 10 bases. This CDR3 has 15 residues. Trimming cost V 7 bases and J 4 bases; bases outside gene matches: 13. The V gene's germline CDR1 is SQVTM and CDR2 ANQGSEA. The CDR3 DNA is TGCAGCGCATCCCCTGTCGACAGGGGGCTTTACGAGCAGTACTTC. It encodes CSASPVDRGLYEQYF.

The chain couples TRBV28 to TRBJ1-5; no clear D. CDR1 and CDR2 (germline): MDHEN, SYDVKM. CDR3 length: 14 amino acids. The ends were cut back, 1 base at V and 4 bases at J, with 8 bases in the middle. The CDR3 bases are TGTGCCAGCAGTTTATTCAGGAATAATCAGCCCCAGCATTTT. Translated, it gives CASSLFRNNQPQHF.

The V gene is TRBV6-5, the J gene TRBJ1-1; tentative D call: TRBD1 (5 bases). Germline V gene data show CDR1 as MNHEY and CDR2 as SVGAGI. The CDR3 is 14 amino acids. Trimming took off 2 bases at V and 5 bases at J, with 12 bases between the two ends. The CDR3 spells CASSYTGVGTEAFF. In DNA form, the CDR3 reads TGTGCCAGCAGTTACACGGGGGTTGGAACTGAAGCTTTCTTT.